This T cell receptor (beta chain) was obtained from a study of graft-versus-host responses after intestinal transplantation. Whole-study context: Transplantation in recipients was multivisceral, liver-intestinal, or isolated intestinal. Study results and limitations: There were GvH clones found in recipient marrow, and some of them appeared first in ileum or blood. There was an association between peak levels of circulating GvH clones and early post-transplant HvG declines.

J lost 6 bases, V lost 8 bases, and 11 bases had no gene match. The CDR3 length is 14 residues. Germline values: CDR1 MNHEY, CDR2 SVGAGI. Produced via immunoSEQ multiplex PCR; TCRdb's table is partial and in-frame only. The data contain 100,000 or so clones, about 93% of them singletons. Of note for this clone: Its antigen remains unidentified.

This receptor was taken from a human donor who was the organ donor for an intestinal transplant. This specimen consisted of unstimulated CD8+ T cells sorted from spleen or lymph node cells, obtained before transplant. The J gene is TRBJ2-7, the V gene TRBV6-5, with 9 bases that match TRBD1. DNA for the CDR3: TGTGCCAGCGCGGCCGGGACAGGGAGGAGCGAGCAGTACTTC. It encodes CASAAGTGRSEQYF.